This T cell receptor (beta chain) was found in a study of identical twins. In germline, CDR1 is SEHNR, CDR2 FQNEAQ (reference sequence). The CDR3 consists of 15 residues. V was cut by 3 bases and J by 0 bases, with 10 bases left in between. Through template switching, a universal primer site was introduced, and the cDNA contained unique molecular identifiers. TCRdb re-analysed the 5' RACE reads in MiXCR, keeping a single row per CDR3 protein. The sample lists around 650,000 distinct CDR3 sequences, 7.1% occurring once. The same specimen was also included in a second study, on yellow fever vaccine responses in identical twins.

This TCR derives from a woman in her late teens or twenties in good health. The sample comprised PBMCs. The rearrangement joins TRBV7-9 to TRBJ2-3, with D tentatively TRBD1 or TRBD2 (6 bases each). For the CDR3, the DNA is TGTGCCAGCAGCTTTCCGGGGGCCAGCACAGATACGCAGTATTTT. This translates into CASSFPGASTDTQYF. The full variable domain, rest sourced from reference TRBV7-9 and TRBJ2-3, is DTGVSQNPRHKITKRGQNVTFRCDPISEHNRLYWYRQTLGQGPEFLTYFQNEAQLEKSRLLSDRFSAERPKGSFSTLEIQRTEQGDSAMYLCASSFPGASTDTQYFGPGTRLTVL.